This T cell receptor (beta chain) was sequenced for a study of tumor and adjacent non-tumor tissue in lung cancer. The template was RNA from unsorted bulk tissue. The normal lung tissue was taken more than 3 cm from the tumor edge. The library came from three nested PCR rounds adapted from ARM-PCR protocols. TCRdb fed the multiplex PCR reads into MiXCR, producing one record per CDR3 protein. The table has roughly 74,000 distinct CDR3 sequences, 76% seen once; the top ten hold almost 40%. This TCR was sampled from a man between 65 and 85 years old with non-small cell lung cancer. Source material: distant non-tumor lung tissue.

For the CDR3, the DNA is TGCAGTGCTAAAGTCTGGCGGATTGAGCAGTTCTTC. Translated, it gives CSAKVWRIEQFF. This sequence joins TRBV20-1 and TRBJ2-1; no definite D call. CDR1 is DFQATT and CDR2 is SNEGSKA in the germline V gene (reference sequence). The CDR3 consists of 12 residues. V lost 4 bases and J lost 9, with 13 bases in between.